Listed below are T cell receptor beta chains from one sample, sequenced in a study of blood T cells in healthy people across ages. A single record per CDR3 protein comes from TCRdb applying MiXCR to the 5' RACE reads. The repertoire holds hundreds of thousands of distinct CDR3 sequences, 49% seen once, with 30% to 40% in the top ten. Sequences were obtained from blood. The receptors here all came from a woman in her fifties or sixties in good health. Both conserved end residues are part of each CDR3. A D gene is named only where the DNA matches it firmly. Rows may omit the clone size; those that give it use once, few, many or a size class.

CDR3 protein: CSARDELTSGSPNEQFF
CDR3 DNA: TGCAGTGCTAGAGATGAGTTAACTAGCGGGAGCCCAAATGAGCAGTTCTTC
clone size: NA
CDR3 length: 17
J gene: TRBJ2-1
D gene: TRBD2
V gene: TRBV20-1

CDR3 protein: CASSLRTNSYNEQFF
CDR3 DNA: TGTGCCAGCAGCTTGCGAACCAACTCCTACAATGAGCAGTTCTTC
clone size: NA
CDR3 length: 15
J gene: TRBJ2-1
D gene: NA
V gene: TRBV7-9

CDR3 protein: CSAPGPRLLYEQYF
CDR3 DNA: TGCAGTGCACCGGGCCCTAGGCTCCTATACGAGCAGTACTTC
clone size: NA
CDR3 length: 14
J gene: TRBJ2-7
D gene: NA
V gene: TRBV20-1

CDR3 protein: CSARREHEQFF
CDR3 DNA: TGCAGTGCTCGGCGGGAGCACGAGCAGTTCTTC
clone size: few
CDR3 length: 11
J gene: TRBJ2-1
D gene: TRBD2
V gene: TRBV20-1

CDR3 protein: CASSVDLRVTQYF
CDR3 DNA: TGTGCCAGCAGCGTAGATCTTCGGGTTACGCAGTATTTT
clone size: once
CDR3 length: 13
J gene: TRBJ2-3
D gene: NA
V gene: TRBV7-2

CDR3 protein: CASSLGSGQGTQHF
CDR3 DNA: TGTGCCAGCAGTTTAGGGAGCGGACAGGGAACCCAGCATTTT
clone size: many
CDR3 length: 14
J gene: TRBJ1-5
D gene: TRBD1
V gene: TRBV12-3/TRBV12-4

CDR3 protein: CASSIRGWVDNEQYF
CDR3 DNA: TGTGCCAGCAGCATAAGAGGATGGGTGGACAATGAGCAGTACTTC
clone size: once
CDR3 length: 15
J gene: TRBJ2-5
D gene: NA
V gene: TRBV14

CDR3 protein: CASSQDRQGAETQYF
CDR3 DNA: TGTGCCAGCAGCCAAGACAGACAGGGAGCGGAGACCCAGTACTTC
clone size: few
CDR3 length: 15
J gene: TRBJ2-5
D gene: TRBD1
V gene: TRBV4-2

CDR3 protein: CSARWGSYEQYF
CDR3 DNA: TGCAGTGCTAGGTGGGGGTCCTACGAGCAGTACTTC
clone size: NA
CDR3 length: 12
J gene: TRBJ2-7
D gene: NA
V gene: TRBV20-1

CDR3 protein: CASSFGGLQETQYF
CDR3 DNA: TGTGCCAGCAGCTTTGGCGGGCTCCAAGAGACCCAGTACTTC
clone size: many
CDR3 length: 14
J gene: TRBJ2-5
D gene: NA
V gene: TRBV11-2

CDR3 protein: CASSYSASSTRSSYNEQFF
CDR3 DNA: TGTGCCAGCAGTTACTCCGCCAGTAGCACCCGGAGCTCCTACAATGAGCAGTTCTTC
clone size: NA
CDR3 length: 19
J gene: TRBJ2-1
D gene: NA
V gene: TRBV6-2/TRBV6-3

CDR3 protein: CASSSTSVPKNIQYF
CDR3 DNA: TGTGCCAGCAGCTCTACTAGCGTACCAAAAAACATTCAGTACTTC
clone size: few
CDR3 length: 15
J gene: TRBJ2-4
D gene: TRBD2
V gene: TRBV7-2

CDR3 protein: CAIRGTGGTDTQYF
CDR3 DNA: TGTGCCATCCGAGGGACAGGGGGCACAGATACGCAGTATTTT
clone size: NA
CDR3 length: 14
J gene: TRBJ2-3
D gene: TRBD1
V gene: TRBV10-3

CDR3 protein: CASSLGGSKKEQYF
CDR3 DNA: TGTGCCAGCAGCTTAGGGGGAAGTAAAAAAGAGCAGTACTTC
clone size: NA
CDR3 length: 14
J gene: TRBJ2-7
D gene: NA
V gene: TRBV7-2

CDR3 protein: CSVGTSVEQFF
CDR3 DNA: TGCAGCGTAGGGACTAGCGTTGAGCAGTTCTTC
clone size: NA
CDR3 length: 11
J gene: TRBJ2-1
D gene: TRBD2
V gene: TRBV29-1

CDR3 protein: CASSLPGAKTEAFF
CDR3 DNA: TGTGCCAGCAGTTTACCGGGGGCCAAAACTGAAGCTTTCTTT
clone size: NA
CDR3 length: 14
J gene: TRBJ1-1
D gene: NA
V gene: TRBV28

CDR3 protein: CASSRSAVTDTQYF
CDR3 DNA: TGTGCCAGCAGCCGGTCAGCGGTCACAGATACGCAGTATTTT
clone size: NA
CDR3 length: 14
J gene: TRBJ2-3
D gene: NA
V gene: TRBV15

CDR3 protein: CASSFYPNNNEQFF
CDR3 DNA: TGTGCCAGCAGCTTCTATCCCAACAACAATGAGCAGTTCTTC
clone size: NA
CDR3 length: 14
J gene: TRBJ2-1
D gene: NA
V gene: TRBV7-9

CDR3 protein: CASTPFDEQYF
CDR3 DNA: TGTGCCAGCACCCCTTTTGATGAGCAGTACTTC
clone size: NA
CDR3 length: 11
J gene: TRBJ2-5
D gene: NA
V gene: TRBV12-3/TRBV12-4

CDR3 protein: CASSFWSTDTQYF
CDR3 DNA: TGTGCCAGCAGTTTCTGGAGCACAGATACGCAGTATTTT
clone size: NA
CDR3 length: 13
J gene: TRBJ2-3
D gene: NA
V gene: TRBV27

CDR3 protein: CASGLQGTQETQYF
CDR3 DNA: TGTGCCAGCGGCCTACAGGGGACCCAAGAGACCCAGTACTTC
clone size: NA
CDR3 length: 14
J gene: TRBJ2-5
D gene: TRBD1
V gene: TRBV6-2/TRBV6-3

CDR3 protein: CASSPAGANTEAFF
CDR3 DNA: TGTGCCAGCAGCCCGGCGGGGGCGAACACTGAAGCTTTCTTT
clone size: NA
CDR3 length: 14
J gene: TRBJ1-1
D gene: NA
V gene: TRBV7-3

CDR3 protein: CSAREGTRTYEQYF
CDR3 DNA: TGCAGTGCTAGAGAAGGGACAAGAACCTACGAGCAGTACTTC
clone size: few
CDR3 length: 14
J gene: TRBJ2-7
D gene: NA
V gene: TRBV20-1

CDR3 protein: CSARDPVADTQYF
CDR3 DNA: TGCAGTGCTAGAGATCCCGTAGCTGATACGCAGTATTTT
clone size: NA
CDR3 length: 13
J gene: TRBJ2-3
D gene: NA
V gene: TRBV20-1

CDR3 protein: CSARPGSAKNIQYF
CDR3 DNA: TGCAGTGCTAGACCGGGTTCGGCCAAAAACATTCAGTACTTC
clone size: NA
CDR3 length: 14
J gene: TRBJ2-4
D gene: NA
V gene: TRBV20-1

CDR3 protein: CSVLRDRRYF
CDR3 DNA: TGCAGCGTTCTCCGGGACAGGCGGTACTTC
clone size: NA
CDR3 length: 10
J gene: TRBJ2-5
D gene: TRBD1
V gene: TRBV29-1

CDR3 protein: CSARVIGSLAASTDTQYF
CDR3 DNA: TGCAGTGCTAGAGTCATCGGGTCACTAGCAGCTAGCACAGATACGCAGTATTTT
clone size: NA
CDR3 length: 18
J gene: TRBJ2-3
D gene: NA
V gene: TRBV20-1

CDR3 protein: CAWSGNREEQYF
CDR3 DNA: TGTGCCTGGAGTGGAAACAGGGAGGAGCAGTACTTC
clone size: NA
CDR3 length: 12
J gene: TRBJ2-4
D gene: NA
V gene: TRBV30

CDR3 protein: CSARESLPGTDTQYF
CDR3 DNA: TGCAGTGCTAGAGAATCGCTCCCAGGGACAGATACGCAGTATTTT
clone size: few
CDR3 length: 15
J gene: TRBJ2-3
D gene: NA
V gene: TRBV20-1

CDR3 protein: CASSHVAGTYNEQFF
CDR3 DNA: TGTGCCAGCAGCCACGTAGCGGGGACCTACAATGAGCAGTTCTTC
clone size: NA
CDR3 length: 15
J gene: TRBJ2-1
D gene: TRBD2
V gene: TRBV3-1

CDR3 protein: CASSLPMTGATNEKLFF
CDR3 DNA: TGTGCCAGCAGCTTACCGATGACAGGGGCAACTAATGAAAAACTGTTTTTT
clone size: few
CDR3 length: 17
J gene: TRBJ1-4
D gene: TRBD1
V gene: TRBV7-2

CDR3 protein: CASSYQQGDSYEQYF
CDR3 DNA: TGTGCCAGCAGTTACCAACAGGGGGATTCCTACGAGCAGTACTTC
clone size: NA
CDR3 length: 15
J gene: TRBJ2-7
D gene: TRBD1
V gene: TRBV6-5

CDR3 protein: CASSPGHLTEAFF
CDR3 DNA: TGTGCCAGCAGTCCTGGACACCTCACTGAAGCTTTCTTT
clone size: NA
CDR3 length: 13
J gene: TRBJ1-1
D gene: NA
V gene: TRBV27

CDR3 protein: CSVEGQGGQPQHF
CDR3 DNA: TGCAGCGTCGAAGGACAGGGGGGACAGCCCCAGCATTTT
clone size: NA
CDR3 length: 13
J gene: TRBJ1-5
D gene: TRBD1
V gene: TRBV29-1

CDR3 protein: CASTTDSVTEAFF
CDR3 DNA: TGTGCCAGCACCACGGACAGTGTCACTGAAGCTTTCTTT
clone size: NA
CDR3 length: 13
J gene: TRBJ1-1
D gene: NA
V gene: TRBV6-6

CDR3 protein: CASSLIPSQETQYF
CDR3 DNA: TGTGCCAGCAGCTTAATTCCTTCCCAAGAGACCCAGTACTTC
clone size: once
CDR3 length: 14
J gene: TRBJ2-5
D gene: NA
V gene: TRBV7-3

CDR3 protein: CASSIVVTGVNYEQYF
CDR3 DNA: TGTGCCAGTAGTATAGTAGTGACTGGCGTAAACTACGAGCAGTACTTC
clone size: NA
CDR3 length: 16
J gene: TRBJ2-7
D gene: NA
V gene: TRBV19

CDR3 protein: CASSPLDSQYGYTF
CDR3 DNA: TGTGCCAGCAGCCCACTGGACAGCCAGTACGGCTACACCTTC
clone size: many
CDR3 length: 14
J gene: TRBJ1-2
D gene: NA
V gene: TRBV12-3/TRBV12-4

CDR3 protein: CSATGVAGEYEQYF
CDR3 DNA: TGCAGTGCCACCGGGGTAGCGGGAGAATACGAGCAGTACTTC
clone size: NA
CDR3 length: 14
J gene: TRBJ2-7
D gene: TRBD2
V gene: TRBV20-1

CDR3 protein: CASSPDTNCEAFF
CDR3 DNA: TGTGCCAGCAGCCCTGACACTAACTGTGAAGCTTTCTTT
clone size: NA
CDR3 length: 13
J gene: TRBJ1-1
D gene: NA
V gene: TRBV14

CDR3 protein: CASSVGGDDYNEQFF
CDR3 DNA: TGTGCCAGCAGCGTAGGGGGGGACGACTACAATGAGCAGTTCTTC
clone size: NA
CDR3 length: 15
J gene: TRBJ2-1
D gene: NA
V gene: TRBV9

CDR3 protein: CSVAGLLDRDLYGYTF
CDR3 DNA: TGCAGCGTTGCGGGGCTTTTAGACAGGGACCTCTATGGCTACACCTTC
clone size: few
CDR3 length: 16
J gene: TRBJ1-2
D gene: TRBD1
V gene: TRBV29-1

CDR3 protein: CASSSAGRGGELFF
CDR3 DNA: TGTGCCAGCAGCTCCGCGGGTCGAGGGGGGGAGCTGTTTTTT
clone size: NA
CDR3 length: 14
J gene: TRBJ2-2
D gene: NA
V gene: TRBV7-2

CDR3 protein: CSARGSSGRARETQYF
CDR3 DNA: TGCAGTGCTAGAGGGTCTAGCGGGAGGGCCCGGGAGACCCAGTACTTC
clone size: few
CDR3 length: 16
J gene: TRBJ2-5
D gene: TRBD2
V gene: TRBV20-1